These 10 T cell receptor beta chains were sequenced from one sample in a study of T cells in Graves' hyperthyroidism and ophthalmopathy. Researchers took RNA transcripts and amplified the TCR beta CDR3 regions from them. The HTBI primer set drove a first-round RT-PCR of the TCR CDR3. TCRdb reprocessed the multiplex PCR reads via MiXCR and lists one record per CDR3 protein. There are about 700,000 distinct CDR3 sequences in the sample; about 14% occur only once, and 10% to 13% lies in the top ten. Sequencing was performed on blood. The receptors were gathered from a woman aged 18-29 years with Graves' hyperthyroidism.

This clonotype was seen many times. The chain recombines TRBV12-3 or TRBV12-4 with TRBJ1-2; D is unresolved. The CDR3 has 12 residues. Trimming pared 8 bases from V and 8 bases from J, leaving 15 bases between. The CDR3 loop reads CASGGDFNGYTF. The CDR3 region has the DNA TGTGCCAGCGGCGGGGATTTTAACGGCTACACCTTC.

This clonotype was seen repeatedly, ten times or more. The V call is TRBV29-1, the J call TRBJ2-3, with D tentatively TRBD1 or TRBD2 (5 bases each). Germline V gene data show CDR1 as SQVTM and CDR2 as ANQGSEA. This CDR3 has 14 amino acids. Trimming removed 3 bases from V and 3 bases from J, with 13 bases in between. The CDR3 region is CSVDQGTRTDTQYF. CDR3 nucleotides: TGCAGCGTTGATCAAGGGACGCGGACAGATACGCAGTATTTT.

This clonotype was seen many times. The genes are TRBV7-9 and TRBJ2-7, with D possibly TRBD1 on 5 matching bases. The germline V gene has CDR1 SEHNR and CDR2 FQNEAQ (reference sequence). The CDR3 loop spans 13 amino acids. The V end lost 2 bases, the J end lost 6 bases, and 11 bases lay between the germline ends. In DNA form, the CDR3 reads TGTGCCAGCAGCTTAAGGGGTTCGGGCGAGCAGTACTTC. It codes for CASSLRGSGEQYF.

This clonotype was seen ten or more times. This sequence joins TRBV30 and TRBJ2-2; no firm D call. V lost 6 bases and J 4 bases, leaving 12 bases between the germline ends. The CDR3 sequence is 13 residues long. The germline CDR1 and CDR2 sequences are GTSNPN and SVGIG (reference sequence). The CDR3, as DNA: TGTGCCTGTAACTTCGACTTCACCGGGGAGCTGTTTTTT. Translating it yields CACNFDFTGELFF.

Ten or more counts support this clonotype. The CDR3 region has the DNA TGCAGTGCAACTAGCGGAAGCACAGATACGCAGTATTTT. Protein product: CSATSGSTDTQYF. V and J are TRBV20-1 and TRBJ2-3; 8 bases line up with TRBD2. There are 13 residues in the CDR3. Germline loops: CDR1 DFQATT, CDR2 SNEGSKA (reference sequence). Trimming took 6 bases from V and 0 from J; bases not matched to a gene: 2.

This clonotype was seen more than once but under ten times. The CDR3 loop reads CATGQGGTDTQYF. For the CDR3, the DNA is TGTGCCACCGGACAGGGGGGCACAGATACGCAGTATTTT. The rearrangement links TRBV12-3 or TRBV12-4 to TRBJ2-3; TRBD1 aligns across 10 bases. The CDR3 covers 13 residues. Trimming removed 10 bases from V and 1 base from J; junction bases left unmatched: 2.

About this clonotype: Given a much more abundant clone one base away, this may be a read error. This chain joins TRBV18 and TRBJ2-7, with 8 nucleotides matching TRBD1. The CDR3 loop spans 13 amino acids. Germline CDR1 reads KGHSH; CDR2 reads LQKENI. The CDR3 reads CASMTGEMYGQYF. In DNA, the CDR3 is TGTGCCAGCATGACAGGGGAGATGTACGGGCAGTACTTC.

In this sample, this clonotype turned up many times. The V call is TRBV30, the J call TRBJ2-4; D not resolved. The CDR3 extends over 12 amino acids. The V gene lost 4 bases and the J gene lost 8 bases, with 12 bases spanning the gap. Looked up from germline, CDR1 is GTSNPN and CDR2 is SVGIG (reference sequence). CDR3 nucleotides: TGTGCCTGGAATTTGCAAGGTGACATTCAGTACTTC. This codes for CAWNLQGDIQYF.

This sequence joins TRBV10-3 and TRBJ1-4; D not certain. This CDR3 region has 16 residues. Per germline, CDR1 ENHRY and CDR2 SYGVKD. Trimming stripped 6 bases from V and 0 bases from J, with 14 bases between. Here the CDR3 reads CAISRGPETTNEKLFF. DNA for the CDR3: TGTGCCATCAGCCGGGGTCCGGAAACAACTAATGAAAAACTGTTTTTT.

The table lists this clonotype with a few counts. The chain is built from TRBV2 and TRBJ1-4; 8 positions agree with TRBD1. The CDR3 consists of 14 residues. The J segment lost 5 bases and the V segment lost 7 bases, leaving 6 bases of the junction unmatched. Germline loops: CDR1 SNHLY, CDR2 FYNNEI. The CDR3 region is CASTRTGTNEKLFF. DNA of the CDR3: TGTGCCAGCACCCGGACAGGGACGAATGAAAAACTGTTTTTT.